This T cell receptor beta chain was captured by sequencing in a study of Ad26.COV2.S vaccination and SARS-CoV-2 variants. Treatment reported: roughly 18 received Ad26.COV2.S at low or high dose, single or two shots; roughly five received placebo; per-sample allocation not given. Repertoires come from day 63 after the first vaccine or placebo injection. Here immunoSEQ multiplex PCR was the method, and the copy in TCRdb shows in-frame clones only, minus some. The sample shows approximately 480,000 clones, 70% to 90% of them seen only once. The specimen comprised peripheral blood, sampled in a trial of Ad26.COV2.S vaccine versus placebo. The receptor was derived from a person between 18 and 65 years old who received the Ad26.COV2.S COVID-19 vaccine or a placebo.

CDR3 residues: CATSDFPASYEQYF. The DNA for the CDR3 is TGTGCCACCAGTGATTTTCCGGCAAGCTACGAGCAGTACTTC. The chain employs TRBV24-1 and TRBJ2-7; D is ambiguous. CDR1 is KGHDR and CDR2 is SFDVKD in the germline V gene. V shed 1 base and J shed 3 bases, with 9 bases lying between them. The length of the CDR3 is 14 residues.